The sequence of this T cell receptor (beta chain) was determined in a study of vaccination effects on CD4 cells after COVID-19. CD4+ T cells specific for antigen were expanded with viral peptide pools by the ViraFEST assay before sequencing. The authors isolated CD4+ T cells after around 9 days of culture. Previously uninfected by SARS-CoV-2, the vaccine recipients also showed negative nucleocapsid antibodies. IL-2 at 10 IU/ml and peptides at about 9.2 ug/ml were added to cultured PBMC, around 2.2 million per well. Days 3 and 7 saw half the medium replaced with IL-2 medium. TCRdb keeps only in-frame clones here, not all; method: immunoSEQ multiplex PCR. The table records some 69,000 clones, roughly three quarters of them present only once. Notes on the study in general: Marked contraction was observed in infection-induced and vaccine-induced clones late after vaccination.

V dropped 1 base and J dropped 5 bases, with 11 bases sitting between them. The CDR3 totals 15 residues. Looked up from germline, CDR1 is SEHNR and CDR2 is FQNEAQ (reference sequence). In the case of this clone: Antigen specificity is unknown.

The V and J genes are TRBV7-9 and TRBJ2-2; maybe TRBD2 (7 bases). The starting material was CD4+ T cells from PBMCs cultured with HCoV-NL63 spike peptides, obtained before COVID-19 vaccination. This clonotype was obtained from a human donor who received a COVID-19 vaccine. The CDR3 protein is CASSLGTAGTGELFF. CDR3 bases: TGTGCCAGCAGCTTAGGGACAGCGGGAACCGGGGAGCTGTTTTTT.